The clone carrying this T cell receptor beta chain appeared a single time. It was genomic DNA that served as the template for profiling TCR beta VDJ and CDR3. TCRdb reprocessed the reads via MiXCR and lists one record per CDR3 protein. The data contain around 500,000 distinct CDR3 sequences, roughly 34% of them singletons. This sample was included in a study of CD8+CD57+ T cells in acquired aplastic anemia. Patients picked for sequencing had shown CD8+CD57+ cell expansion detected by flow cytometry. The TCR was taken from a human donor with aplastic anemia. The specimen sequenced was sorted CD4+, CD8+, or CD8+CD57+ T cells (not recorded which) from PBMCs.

Written as DNA, the CDR3 is TGTGCCAGCAGCCCGACTAGCCGGTGGGAGACCCAGTACTTC. It translates to CASSPTSRWETQYF. The V gene is TRBV7-3, the J gene TRBJ2-5; 7 bases are shared with TRBD2. With 5 bases clipped from V and 5 bases from J, the junction kept 8 bases outside the gene matches. This CDR3 has 14 residues. CDR1 is SGHTA, CDR2 FQGTGA, per germline.